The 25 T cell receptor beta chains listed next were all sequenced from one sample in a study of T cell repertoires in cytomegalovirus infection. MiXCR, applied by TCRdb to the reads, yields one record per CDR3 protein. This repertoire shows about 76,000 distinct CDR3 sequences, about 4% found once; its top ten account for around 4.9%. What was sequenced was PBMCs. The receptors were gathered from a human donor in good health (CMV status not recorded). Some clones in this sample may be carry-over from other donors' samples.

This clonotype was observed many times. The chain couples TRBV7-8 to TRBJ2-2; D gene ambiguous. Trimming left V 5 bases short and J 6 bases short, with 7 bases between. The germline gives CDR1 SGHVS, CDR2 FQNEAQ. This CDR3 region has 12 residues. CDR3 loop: CASSPWSGELFF. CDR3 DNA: TGTGCCAGCAGCCCTTGGTCCGGGGAGCTGTTTTTT.

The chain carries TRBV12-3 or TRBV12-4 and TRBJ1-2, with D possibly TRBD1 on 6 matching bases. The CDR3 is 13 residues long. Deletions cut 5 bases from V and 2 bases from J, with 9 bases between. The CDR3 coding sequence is TGTGCCAGCAGTAATGGACAGAACTATGGCTACACCTTC. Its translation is CASSNGQNYGYTF.

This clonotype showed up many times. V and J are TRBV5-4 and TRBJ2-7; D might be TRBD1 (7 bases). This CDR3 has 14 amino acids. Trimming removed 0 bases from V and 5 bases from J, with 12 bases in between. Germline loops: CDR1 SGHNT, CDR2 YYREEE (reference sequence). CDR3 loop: CASSLVAGGNEQYF. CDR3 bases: TGTGCCAGCAGCTTGGTTGCAGGGGGGAACGAGCAGTACTTC. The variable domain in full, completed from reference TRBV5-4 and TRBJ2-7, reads ETGVTQSPTHLIKTRGQQVTLRCSSQSGHNTVSWYQQALGQGPQFIFQYYREEENGRGNFPPRFSGLQFPNYSSELNVNALELDDSALYLCASSLVAGGNEQYFGPGTRLTVT.

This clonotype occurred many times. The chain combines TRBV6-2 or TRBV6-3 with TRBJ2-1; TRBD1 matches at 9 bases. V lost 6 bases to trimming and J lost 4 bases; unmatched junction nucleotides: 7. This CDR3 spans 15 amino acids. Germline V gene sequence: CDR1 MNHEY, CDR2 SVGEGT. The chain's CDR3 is CASRPDRGRYNEQFF. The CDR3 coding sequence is TGTGCCAGCAGACCAGACAGGGGGAGGTACAATGAGCAGTTCTTC.

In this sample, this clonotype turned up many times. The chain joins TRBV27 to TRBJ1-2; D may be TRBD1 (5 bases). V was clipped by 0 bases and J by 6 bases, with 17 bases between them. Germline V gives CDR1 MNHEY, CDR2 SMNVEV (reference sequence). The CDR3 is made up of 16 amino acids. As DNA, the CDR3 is TGTGCCAGCAGTTTATCGGGGGTCCCCAACTTCGATGGCTACACCTTC. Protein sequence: CASSLSGVPNFDGYTF.

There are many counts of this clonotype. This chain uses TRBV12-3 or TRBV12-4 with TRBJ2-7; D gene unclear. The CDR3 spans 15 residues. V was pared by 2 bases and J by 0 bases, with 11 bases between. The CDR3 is CASSLRAGYSYEQYF. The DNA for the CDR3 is TGTGCCAGCAGTTTACGAGCAGGCTACTCCTACGAGCAGTACTTC.

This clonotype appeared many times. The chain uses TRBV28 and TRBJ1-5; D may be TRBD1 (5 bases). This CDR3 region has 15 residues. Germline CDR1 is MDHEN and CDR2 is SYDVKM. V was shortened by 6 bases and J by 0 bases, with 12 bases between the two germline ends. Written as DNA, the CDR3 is TGTGCCAGCAGGACAATGCAGGGTAGCAATCAGCCCCAGCATTTT. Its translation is CASRTMQGSNQPQHF. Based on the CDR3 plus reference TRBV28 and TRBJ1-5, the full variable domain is DVKVTQSSRYLVKRTGEKVFLECVQDMDHENMFWYRQDPGLGLRLIYFSYDVKMKEKGDIPEGYSVSREKKERFSLILESASTNQTSMYLCASRTMQGSNQPQHFGDGTRLSIL.

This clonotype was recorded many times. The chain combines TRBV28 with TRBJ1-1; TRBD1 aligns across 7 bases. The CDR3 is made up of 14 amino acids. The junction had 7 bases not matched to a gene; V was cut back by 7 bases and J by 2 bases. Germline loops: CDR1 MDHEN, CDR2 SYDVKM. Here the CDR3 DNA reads TGTGCCAGCATGGGCACAGGGGATAACACTGAAGCTTTCTTT. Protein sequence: CASMGTGDNTEAFF.

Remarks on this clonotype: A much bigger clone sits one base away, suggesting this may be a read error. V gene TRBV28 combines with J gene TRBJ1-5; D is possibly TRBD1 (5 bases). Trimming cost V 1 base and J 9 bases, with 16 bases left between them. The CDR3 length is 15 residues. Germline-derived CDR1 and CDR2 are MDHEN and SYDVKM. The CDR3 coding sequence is TGTGCCAGCAGTTTATTCCCTTGGGGCGGACGGCCCCAGCATTTT. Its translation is CASSLFPWGGRPQHF.

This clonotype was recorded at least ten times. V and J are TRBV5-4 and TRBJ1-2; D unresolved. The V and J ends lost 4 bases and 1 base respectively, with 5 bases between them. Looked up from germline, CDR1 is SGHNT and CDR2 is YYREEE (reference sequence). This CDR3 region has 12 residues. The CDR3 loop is CASSLDNYGYTF. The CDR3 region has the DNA TGTGCCAGCAGCCTGGATAACTATGGCTACACCTTC.

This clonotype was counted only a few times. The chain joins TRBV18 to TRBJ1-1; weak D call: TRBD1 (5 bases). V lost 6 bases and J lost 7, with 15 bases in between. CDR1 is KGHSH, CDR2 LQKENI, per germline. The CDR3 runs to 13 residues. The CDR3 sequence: CASSRSGDSEAFF. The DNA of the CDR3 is TGTGCCAGCTCCCGCTCGGGGGATAGTGAAGCTTTCTTT.

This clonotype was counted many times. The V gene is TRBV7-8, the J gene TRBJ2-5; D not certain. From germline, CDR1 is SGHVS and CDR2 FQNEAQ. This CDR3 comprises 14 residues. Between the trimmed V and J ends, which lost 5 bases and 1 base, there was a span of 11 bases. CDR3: CASSASRVQETQYF. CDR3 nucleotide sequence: TGTGCCAGCAGCGCTAGTAGGGTCCAAGAGACCCAGTACTTC.

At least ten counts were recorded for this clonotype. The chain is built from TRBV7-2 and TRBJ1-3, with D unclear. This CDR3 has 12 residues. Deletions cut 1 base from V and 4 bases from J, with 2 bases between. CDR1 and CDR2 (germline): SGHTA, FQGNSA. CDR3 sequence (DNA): TGTGCCAGCAGCTTAGACGGAAACACCATATATTTT. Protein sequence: CASSLDGNTIYF.

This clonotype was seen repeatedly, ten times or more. Here the CDR3 reads CASSLSPVIYEQYF. CDR3 DNA sequence: TGTGCCAGCAGTTTAAGTCCGGTTATCTACGAGCAGTACTTC. This sequence joins TRBV28 and TRBJ2-7, with unresolved D. Germline V CDR1 and CDR2: MDHEN, SYDVKM. This CDR3 contains 14 residues. Trimming removed 2 bases at V and 3 bases at J, with 11 bases between.

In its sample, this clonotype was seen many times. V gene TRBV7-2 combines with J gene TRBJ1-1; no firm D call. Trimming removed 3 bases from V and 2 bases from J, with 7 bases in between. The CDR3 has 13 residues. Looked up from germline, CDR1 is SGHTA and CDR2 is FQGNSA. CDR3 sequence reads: CASSFNSNTEAFF. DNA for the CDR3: TGTGCCAGCAGCTTCAACAGCAACACTGAAGCTTTCTTT.

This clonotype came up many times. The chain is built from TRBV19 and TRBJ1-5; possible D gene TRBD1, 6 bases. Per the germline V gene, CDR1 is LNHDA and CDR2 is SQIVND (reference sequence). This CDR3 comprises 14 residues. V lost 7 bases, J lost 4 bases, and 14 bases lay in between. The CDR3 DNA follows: TGTGCCAGTACCCCGGACAGAGTTAATCAGCCCCAGCATTTT. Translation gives CASTPDRVNQPQHF.

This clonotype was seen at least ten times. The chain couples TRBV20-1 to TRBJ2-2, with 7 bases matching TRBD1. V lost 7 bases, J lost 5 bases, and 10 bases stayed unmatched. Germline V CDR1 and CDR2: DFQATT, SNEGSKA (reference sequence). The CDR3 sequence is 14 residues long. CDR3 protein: CSVPETGKTGELFF. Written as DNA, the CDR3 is TGCAGTGTCCCCGAGACAGGGAAAACCGGGGAGCTGTTTTTT.

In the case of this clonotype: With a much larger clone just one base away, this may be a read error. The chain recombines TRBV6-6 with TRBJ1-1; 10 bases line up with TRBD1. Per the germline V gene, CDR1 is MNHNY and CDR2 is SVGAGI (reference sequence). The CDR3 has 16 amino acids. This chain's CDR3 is CASSSTSGQGGTKAFF. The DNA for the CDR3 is TGTGCCAGCAGCAGTACATCAGGACAGGGGGGCACTAAAGCTTTCTTT.

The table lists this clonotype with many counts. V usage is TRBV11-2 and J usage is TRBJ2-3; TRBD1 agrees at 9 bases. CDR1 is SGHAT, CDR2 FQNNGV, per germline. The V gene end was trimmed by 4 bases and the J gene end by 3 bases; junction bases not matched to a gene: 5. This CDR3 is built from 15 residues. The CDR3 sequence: CASSSRDRETDTQYF. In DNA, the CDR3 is TGTGCCAGCAGCTCCCGGGACAGGGAAACAGATACGCAGTATTTT.

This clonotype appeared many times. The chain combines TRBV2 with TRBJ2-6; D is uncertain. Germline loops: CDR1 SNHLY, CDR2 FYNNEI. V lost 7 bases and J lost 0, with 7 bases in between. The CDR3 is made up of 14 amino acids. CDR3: CASIGFSGANVLTF. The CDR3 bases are TGTGCCAGCATCGGTTTCTCTGGGGCCAACGTCCTGACTTTC.

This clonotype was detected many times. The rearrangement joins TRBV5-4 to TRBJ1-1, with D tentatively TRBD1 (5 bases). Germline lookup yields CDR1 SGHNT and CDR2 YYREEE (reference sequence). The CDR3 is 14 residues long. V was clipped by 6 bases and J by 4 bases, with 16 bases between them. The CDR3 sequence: CASTRDQGITEAFF. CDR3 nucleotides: TGTGCCAGCACCCGGGACCAAGGAATCACTGAAGCTTTCTTT.

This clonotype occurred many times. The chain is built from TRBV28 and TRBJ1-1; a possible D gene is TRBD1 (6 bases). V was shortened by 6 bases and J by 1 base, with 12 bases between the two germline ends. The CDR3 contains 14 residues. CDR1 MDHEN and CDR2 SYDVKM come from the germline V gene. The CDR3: CASRKPTGNTEAFF. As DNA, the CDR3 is TGTGCCAGCAGGAAACCGACAGGGAACACTGAAGCTTTCTTT.

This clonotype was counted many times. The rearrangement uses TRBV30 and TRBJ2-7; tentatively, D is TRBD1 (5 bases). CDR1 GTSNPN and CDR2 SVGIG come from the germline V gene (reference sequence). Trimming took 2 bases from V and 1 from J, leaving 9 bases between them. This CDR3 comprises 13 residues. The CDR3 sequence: CAWSPGMSYEQYF. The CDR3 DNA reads TGTGCCTGGAGTCCAGGGATGTCCTACGAGCAGTACTTC. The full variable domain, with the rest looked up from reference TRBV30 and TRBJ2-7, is SQTIHQWPATLVQPVGSPLSLECTVEGTSNPNLYWYRQAAGRGLQLLFYSVGIGQISSEVPQNLSASRPQDRQFILSSKKLLLSDSGFYLCAWSPGMSYEQYFGPGTRLTVT.

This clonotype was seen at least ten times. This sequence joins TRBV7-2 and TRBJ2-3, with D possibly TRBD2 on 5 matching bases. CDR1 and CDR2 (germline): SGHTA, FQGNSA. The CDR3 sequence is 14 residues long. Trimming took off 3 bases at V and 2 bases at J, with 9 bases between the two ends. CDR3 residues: CASSLERFTDTQYF. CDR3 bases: TGTGCCAGCAGCTTGGAGCGGTTCACAGATACGCAGTATTTT.

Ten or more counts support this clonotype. CDR3: CASSLEQLQPQHF. The DNA of the CDR3 is TGTGCCAGCAGCTTAGAACAACTTCAGCCCCAGCATTTT. The gene calls are TRBV7-2 and TRBJ1-5, with D unclear. V was clipped by 1 base and J by 6 bases, with 7 bases between them. Germline loops: CDR1 SGHTA, CDR2 FQGNSA. The CDR3 spans 13 residues.